Following are 30 T cell receptor beta chains from one sample sequenced in a study of PD-L1 blockade in urothelial cancer. Profiling relied on immunoSEQ multiplex PCR, and the TCRdb table lists in-frame clones only, not all of them. The table shows some 51,000 clones, with around 90% occurring only once. Stated time point: peripheral blood 6 weeks after treatment start. Material: PBMCs, obtained around atezolizumab (anti-PD-L1) treatment. Receptor source: a man between 60 and 75 years old with urothelial cancer.

The gene calls are TRBV18 and TRBJ1-3; 10 bases line up with TRBD1. V was clipped by 6 bases and J by 2 bases; unmatched bases: 4. The CDR3 is 15 amino acids. Germline-derived CDR1 and CDR2 are KGHSH and LQKENI. Written as DNA, the CDR3 is TGTGCCAGCTCGCCGGACAGGGGGACTGGAAACACCATATATTTT. This codes for CASSPDRGTGNTIYF.

The V gene is TRBV5-1, the J gene TRBJ1-4, with unresolved D. The V gene lost 5 bases and the J gene lost 2 bases, with 7 bases spanning the gap. Germline V gene sequence: CDR1 SGHRS, CDR2 YFSETQ. This CDR3 has 13 amino acids. Here the CDR3 DNA reads TGCGCCAGCAGGATACAGACTAATGAAAAACTGTTTTTT. As protein: CASRIQTNEKLFF.

The chain uses TRBV21-1 and TRBJ1-6. TRBV21-1 is recorded as a pseudogene. The CDR3 runs to 23 residues. CDR3 in amino acids: CASSKDAGGRAPLVPLYNSPLHF. Here the CDR3 DNA reads TGTGCCAGCAGCAAAGATGCGGGGGGGAGGGCCCCTCTGGTCCCACTCTATAATTCACCCCTCCACTTT.

The chain has TRBV5-4 and TRBJ1-3; D perhaps matches TRBD1 (5 bases). CDR1 is SGHNT and CDR2 is YYREEE in the germline V gene (reference sequence). Deletions cut 5 bases from V and 0 bases from J, with 12 bases between. The CDR3 sequence is 15 residues long. The CDR3 loop is CASRSGFDSGNTIYF. CDR3 DNA sequence: TGTGCCAGCAGGTCAGGGTTCGACTCTGGAAACACCATATATTTT.

The chain couples TRBV6-5 to TRBJ1-6; no firm D call. V lost 0 bases and J lost 5, with 5 bases in between. The CDR3 covers 14 residues. CDR1 and CDR2 from the germline V gene are MNHEY and SVGAGI. The CDR3 loop is CASSYSGHNSPLHF. In DNA, the CDR3 is TGTGCCAGCAGTTACTCTGGGCATAATTCACCCCTCCACTTT.

The genes are TRBV7-8 and TRBJ2-7; D remains unclear. Germline V gene sequence: CDR1 SGHVS, CDR2 FQNEAQ. The V and J ends lost 2 bases and 1 base respectively, with 9 bases between them. The CDR3 consists of 14 residues. The CDR3 DNA reads TGTGCCAGCAGCTTAACCCTCCAGTCCTACGAGCAGTACTTC. Protein sequence: CASSLTLQSYEQYF. The whole variable domain, remainder taken from reference TRBV7-8 and TRBJ2-7, is GAGVSQSPRYKVAKRGQDVALRCDPISGHVSLFWYQQALGQGPEFLTYFQNEAQLDKSGLPSDRFFAERPEGSVSTLKIQRTQQEDSAVYLCASSLTLQSYEQYFGPGTRLTVT.

The chain joins TRBV14 to TRBJ2-7; TRBD1 is a possible D gene (6 bases). Germline V gene sequence: CDR1 SGHDN, CDR2 FVKESK. The CDR3 is 13 amino acids. The V gene lost 6 bases and the J gene lost 4 bases, with 13 bases spanning the gap. CDR3 in amino acids: CASSQTQGYEQYF. As DNA, the CDR3 is TGTGCCAGCAGTCAAACTCAGGGGTACGAGCAGTACTTC.

The rearrangement links TRBV7-2 to TRBJ2-7; 8 bases agree with TRBD1. Germline V lookup: CDR1 SGHTA, CDR2 FQGNSA. The trim removed 3 bases at V and 2 bases at J, leaving 12 bases unmatched. The CDR3 is 17 residues long. The CDR3: CASSFAIGTGFPYEQYF. The CDR3 DNA follows: TGTGCCAGCAGCTTCGCTATAGGGACAGGATTCCCCTACGAGCAGTACTTC.

This clone occurred once. J is TRBJ2-1 and V is TRBV7-9; possibly TRBD1 for D (6 bases). The V and J ends lost 3 bases and 0 bases respectively, with 9 bases between them. The length of the CDR3 is 15 residues. Germline lookup yields CDR1 SEHNR and CDR2 FQNEAQ (reference sequence). CDR3 sequence (DNA): TGTGCCAGCAGCTTCAGGGGTAGCTCCTACAATGAGCAGTTCTTC. Translation gives CASSFRGSSYNEQFF.

V usage is TRBV7-2 and J usage is TRBJ2-7; no clear D gene. Trimming stripped 5 bases from V and 5 bases from J, with 13 bases between. The CDR3 sequence is 13 residues long. CDR1 and CDR2 from the germline V gene are SGHTA and FQGNSA. Written as DNA, the CDR3 is TGTGCCAGCAGCCCAAGCCCCCAACACGAGCAGTACTTC. Encoded protein: CASSPSPQHEQYF.

The chain combines TRBV28 with TRBJ2-7; tentatively, D is TRBD1 (5 bases). Trimming removed 2 bases at V and 2 bases at J, with 13 bases between. The CDR3 is made up of 15 amino acids. Germline V gene data show CDR1 as MDHEN and CDR2 as SYDVKM. DNA of the CDR3: TGTGCCAGCAGTTTACAAGGGGTTACCACCTACGAGCAGTACTTC. The encoded protein is CASSLQGVTTYEQYF.

The V and J genes are TRBV2 and TRBJ1-6, with 10 bases lining up with TRBD1. Germline lookup yields CDR1 SNHLY and CDR2 FYNNEI. V lost 7 bases and J lost 8; bases outside the gene matches: 5. The CDR3 sequence is 14 residues long. CDR3 nucleotide sequence: TGTGCCAGCATTGCGACAGGGGGCTATTCACCCCTCCACTTT. Protein: CASIATGGYSPLHF.

V gene TRBV10-3 combines with J gene TRBJ2-5; perhaps TRBD2 as D (6 bases). Between the trimmed V and J ends, which lost 4 bases and 4 bases, there was a span of 16 bases. The CDR3 has 15 amino acids. The germline V gene has CDR1 ENHRY and CDR2 SYGVKD. As DNA, the CDR3 is TGTGCCATCAGTGCCAGTCAGGAGGGCGTAGAGACCCAGTACTTC. It yields the protein CAISASQEGVETQYF.

This chain uses TRBV7-9 with TRBJ2-3, with D unresolved. V was clipped by 2 bases and J by 6 bases, with 12 bases between them. Germline-derived CDR1 and CDR2 are SEHNR and FQNEAQ (reference sequence). The CDR3 has 14 amino acids. This CDR3 is CASSLLTTQDTQYF. In DNA, the CDR3 is TGTGCCAGCAGCTTACTCACCACCCAGGATACGCAGTATTTT. The variable domain in full, completed from reference TRBV7-9 and TRBJ2-3, reads DTGVSQNPRHKITKRGQNVTFRCDPISEHNRLYWYRQTLGQGPEFLTYFQNEAQLEKSRLLSDRFSAERPKGSFSTLEIQRTEQGDSAMYLCASSLLTTQDTQYFGPGTRLTVL.

The gene calls are TRBV10-1 and TRBJ1-5; D is perhaps TRBD1 (6 bases). The CDR3 spans 13 residues. CDR1 and CDR2 from the germline V gene are WNHNN and SYGVQD (reference sequence). Trimming stripped 5 bases from V and 5 bases from J, with 10 bases between. CDR3 in DNA: TGCGCCAGCAGTCCCGCAGGGGATCAGCCCCAGCATTTT. Translation gives CASSPAGDQPQHF.

V gene TRBV13 combines with J gene TRBJ2-7, with TRBD1 matching 9 bases. Germline loops: CDR1 PRHDT, CDR2 FYEKMQ (reference sequence). This CDR3 region has 14 residues. Trimming took 5 bases from V and 3 from J; bases not matched to a gene: 5. CDR3 sequence (DNA): TGTGCCAGCAGCGTCGAGACAGGGGGCTACGAGCAGTACTTC. Protein: CASSVETGGYEQYF.

The chain carries TRBV21-1 and TRBJ2-7; the table's D call, TRBD1, was not checked against the DNA. TRBV21-1 corresponds to a pseudogene. The CDR3 runs 15 residues. In DNA, the CDR3 is TGTGCCAGCAGCCCTCACGCAGGGAACTCCTACGAGCAGTACTTC. Amino acids: CASSPHAGNSYEQYF.

This sequence joins TRBV19 and TRBJ1-2; a weak D match, TRBD1 (5 bases). The germline V gene has CDR1 LNHDA and CDR2 SQIVND (reference sequence). V dropped 7 bases and J dropped 4 bases, with 13 bases sitting between them. This CDR3 is 13 amino acids long. The CDR3 nucleotides are TGTGCCAGTAAACCGTCGGGGGGCTATGGCTACACCTTC. It encodes CASKPSGGYGYTF.

J is TRBJ1-2 and V is TRBV6-1; D call uncertain. The germline V and J ends were trimmed by 2 bases and 8 bases, with 9 bases remaining between them. This CDR3 is 12 amino acids long. Per the germline V gene, CDR1 is MNHNS and CDR2 is SASEGT. The CDR3 DNA is TGTGCCAGCAGTGAAATGGCTCTGGGCTACACCTTC. Amino acids: CASSEMALGYTF.

V and J are TRBV10-3 and TRBJ1-2, with 10 bases that match TRBD1. The CDR3 spans 15 residues. From germline, CDR1 is ENHRY and CDR2 SYGVKD. J was trimmed by 2 bases and V by 4 bases; bases with no gene match: 4. The chain's CDR3 is CAISGRQGANYGYTF. In DNA, the CDR3 is TGTGCCATCAGTGGGAGACAGGGGGCGAACTATGGCTACACCTTC.

The chain links TRBV27 to TRBJ2-3, with 7 bases that match TRBD1. Germline CDR1 reads MNHEY; CDR2 reads SMNVEV (reference sequence). The length of the CDR3 is 17 residues. The J segment lost 4 bases and the V segment lost 6 bases, leaving 16 bases of the junction unmatched. The CDR3 here is CASSDHSRGFNADTQYF. The CDR3 region has the DNA TGTGCCAGCAGCGACCATTCCAGGGGGTTCAACGCAGATACGCAGTATTTT.

The CDR3 reads CASTPQVGGTEAFF. Here the CDR3 DNA reads TGCGCCAGCACCCCGCAGGTAGGGGGCACTGAAGCTTTCTTT. This chain connects TRBV5-1 to TRBJ1-1; tentative D call: TRBD1 (6 bases). The V gene lost 6 bases and the J gene lost 4 bases, with 16 bases spanning the gap. Germline V gene lookup returns CDR1 SGHRS and CDR2 YFSETQ. The CDR3 spans 14 residues.

Only one count was recorded for this clone. The gene calls are TRBV5-1 and TRBJ2-1, with D maybe TRBD1 (5 bases). Germline V lookup: CDR1 SGHRS, CDR2 YFSETQ. Trimming took off 0 bases at V and 8 bases at J, with 6 bases between the two ends. The CDR3 has 12 residues. DNA for the CDR3: TGCGCCAGCAGCTTGGTAGGGGATGAGCAGTTCTTC. Translation gives CASSLVGDEQFF.

The chain employs TRBV4-3 and TRBJ1-3, with TRBD1 matching 9 bases. The CDR3 is 16 amino acids. V dropped 0 bases and J dropped 4; count of bases not matched to a gene: 4. CDR1 is LGHNA, CDR2 YSLEER, per germline. The CDR3 nucleotides read TGCGCCAGCAGCCAAGATGGGACAGGGTGGGGAAACACCATATATTTT. This gives the protein CASSQDGTGWGNTIYF.

The chain is built from TRBV5-1 and TRBJ2-7; 7 bases agree with TRBD2. Germline V lookup: CDR1 SGHRS, CDR2 YFSETQ. The trim removed 4 bases at V and 2 bases at J, leaving 12 bases unmatched. CDR3 length equals 16 residues. For the CDR3, the DNA is TGCGCCAGCAGCCAAAATGGGGGGGTAATGGCCTACGAGCAGTACTTC. It is translated as CASSQNGGVMAYEQYF.

V is TRBV5-4 and J is TRBJ2-7; 12 bases line up with TRBD1. The germline CDR1 and CDR2 sequences are SGHNT and YYREEE (reference sequence). This CDR3 contains 15 residues. J lost 5 bases, V lost 4 bases, and 7 bases had no gene match. The CDR3 DNA reads as TGTGCCAGCAGCGATCCGGGACAGGGGGCTCACGAGCAGTACTTC. Translating it yields CASSDPGQGAHEQYF.

J is TRBJ1-4 and V is TRBV4-1, with 7 bases identical to TRBD1. This CDR3 is 16 amino acids long. Germline loops: CDR1 MGHRA, CDR2 YSYEKL. V trimming: 2 bases; J trimming: 6 bases; junction bases outside the gene matches: 9. The CDR3 DNA follows: TGCGCCAGCAGCCAATGGGTTTGGCAGGGGGATGAAAAACTGTTTTTT. This codes for CASSQWVWQGDEKLFF.

The chain is built from TRBV6-5 and TRBJ2-3; D gene unclear. CDR3 size: 14 residues. With 2 bases removed from V and 3 bases from J, the gap between germline ends came to 9 bases. Looked up from germline, CDR1 is MNHEY and CDR2 is SVGAGI. The CDR3 nucleotides are TGTGCCAGCAGTTACCTCCTAAAGACAGATACGCAGTATTTT. As protein: CASSYLLKTDTQYF.

The V and J genes are TRBV4-3 and TRBJ2-1, with 11 positions matching TRBD2. Germline trimming cut 4 bases from V and 4 bases from J; bases unmatched to any gene: 9. The CDR3 extends over 17 amino acids. CDR1 and CDR2 from the germline V gene are LGHNA and YSLEER. This CDR3 reads CASSRAVGTSGYNEQFF. The CDR3 region has the DNA TGCGCCAGCAGCCGAGCCGTCGGGACTAGCGGATACAATGAGCAGTTCTTC.

The chain links TRBV19 to TRBJ2-7; TRBD2 aligns across 10 bases. Germline V CDR1 and CDR2: LNHDA, SQIVND (reference sequence). The V segment lost 1 base and the J segment 0 bases; nucleotides outside the gene matches: 3. The CDR3 totals 16 residues. The CDR3 nucleotides read TGTGCCAGTAGTATAGTAGCGGGAGGACTCTCCTACGAGCAGTACTTC. The encoded protein is CASSIVAGGLSYEQYF.